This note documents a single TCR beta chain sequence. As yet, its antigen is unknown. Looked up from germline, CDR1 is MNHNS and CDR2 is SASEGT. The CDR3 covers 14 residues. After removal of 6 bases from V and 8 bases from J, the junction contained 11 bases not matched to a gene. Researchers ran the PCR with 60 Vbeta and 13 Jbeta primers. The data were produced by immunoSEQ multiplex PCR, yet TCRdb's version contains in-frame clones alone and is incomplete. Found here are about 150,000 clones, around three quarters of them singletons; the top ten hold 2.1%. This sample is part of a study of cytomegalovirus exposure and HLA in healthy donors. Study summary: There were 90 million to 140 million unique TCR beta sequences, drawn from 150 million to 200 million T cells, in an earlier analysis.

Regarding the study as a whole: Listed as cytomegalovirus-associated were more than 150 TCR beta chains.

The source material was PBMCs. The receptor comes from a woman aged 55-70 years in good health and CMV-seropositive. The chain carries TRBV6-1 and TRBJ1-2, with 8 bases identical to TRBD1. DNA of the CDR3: TGTGCCAGCAGGGAGACGACAGGGGCAGGCGGCTACACCTTC. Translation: CASRETTGAGGYTF.